These 25 T cell receptor beta chains came from one sample sequenced in a study of T cell responses to AZD1222 COVID-19 vaccine. The method was immunoSEQ multiplex PCR; TCRdb's version includes in-frame clones alone and lacks a portion of them. The table records 110,000 to 150,000 clones, roughly 91% of them present only once. The sample here was peripheral blood, taken on day 0 of AZD1222 vaccination. The origin of the receptors is an adult in good health.

This chain joins TRBV12-3 or TRBV12-4 and TRBJ2-7, with 8 bases matching TRBD2. This CDR3 is built from 13 residues. J lost 3 bases, V lost 6 bases, and 4 bases had no gene match. The CDR3, as DNA: TGTGCCAGCAGCTCTGCGGGGGGCTACGAGCAGTACTTC. Its protein is CASSSAGGYEQYF.

The V gene is TRBV19, the J gene TRBJ2-1; possible D gene TRBD2, 5 bases. Germline V gene sequence: CDR1 LNHDA, CDR2 SQIVND (reference sequence). The length of the CDR3 is 15 residues. V was shortened by 5 bases and J by 3 bases, with 14 bases between the two germline ends. DNA for the CDR3: TGTGCCAGTAGTGAAGGTGCCGGACTCTACAATGAGCAGTTCTTC. Its protein is CASSEGAGLYNEQFF. The variable domain in full, with the rest retrieved from reference TRBV19 and TRBJ2-1, is DGGITQSPKYLFRKEGQNVTLSCEQNLNHDAMYWYRQDPGQGLRLIYYSQIVNDFQKGDIAEGYSVSREKKESFPLTVTSAQKNPTAFYLCASSEGAGLYNEQFFGPGTRLTVL.

The V and J genes are TRBV7-2 and TRBJ2-1, with D unresolved. This CDR3 comprises 13 residues. V lost 4 bases to trimming and J lost 9 bases, with 13 bases between them. Germline values: CDR1 SGHTA, CDR2 FQGNSA. The CDR3 here is CASSSTPASEQFF. Here the CDR3 DNA reads TGTGCCAGCAGCTCGACCCCCGCCAGTGAGCAGTTCTTC.

The chain is built from TRBV5-1 and TRBJ1-3, with D possibly TRBD1 on 5 matching bases. V dropped 4 bases and J dropped 2 bases, with 13 bases sitting between them. The CDR3 has 15 residues. The germline CDR1 and CDR2 sequences are SGHRS and YFSETQ. The CDR3 nucleotides are TGCGCCAGCAGCGAGGGGACCTCTCCTGGAAACACCATATATTTT. Amino acid sequence: CASSEGTSPGNTIYF.

This clone occurred once. Other DNA sequences in this specimen translate into the identical CDR3. The V and J genes are TRBV4-1 and TRBJ2-3; TRBD1 aligns across 7 bases. V trimming: 2 bases; J trimming: 7 bases; junction bases outside the gene matches: 12. The germline gives CDR1 MGHRA, CDR2 YSYEKL. The CDR3 spans 16 residues. The CDR3 DNA sequence: TGCGCCAGCAGCCAAATTAGGACAGGAGGCATCCATACGCAGTATTTT. It yields the protein CASSQIRTGGIHTQYF.

V is TRBV5-8 and J is TRBJ1-2; TRBD1 matches at 9 bases. Germline CDR1 and CDR2: SGHTS and YDEGEE. The trim removed 4 bases at V and 0 bases at J, leaving 10 bases unmatched. The CDR3 extends over 17 amino acids. This CDR3 is CASSIPGQGSANYGYTF. CDR3 sequence (DNA): TGTGCCAGCAGCATACCGGGACAGGGTTCAGCTAACTATGGCTACACCTTC.

This chain uses TRBV6-5 with TRBJ2-7, with 7 bases fitting TRBD1. Germline V CDR1 and CDR2: MNHEY, SVGAGI. The length of the CDR3 is 14 residues. V gave up 7 bases and J gave up 3 bases; unmatched junction bases: 9. The CDR3 reads CASIIVPGGYEQYF. The CDR3 nucleotides read TGTGCCAGCATTATTGTCCCAGGGGGCTACGAGCAGTACTTC.

The V call is TRBV28, the J call TRBJ1-2, with D possibly TRBD1 on 5 matching bases. CDR3 size: 15 residues. Trimming left V 6 bases short and J 2 bases short, with 16 bases between. From germline, CDR1 is MDHEN and CDR2 SYDVKM. The CDR3 nucleotides are TGTGCCAGCAGCCTCTCAAAACGGGGGAACTATGGCTACACCTTC. Translating it yields CASSLSKRGNYGYTF.

This clone has just one count. This chain's CDR3 is CASSIRWSSSSNEKLFF. The CDR3 DNA is TGTGCCAGTAGTATTAGGTGGTCAAGCAGTTCTAATGAAAAACTGTTTTTT. The rearrangement links TRBV19 to TRBJ1-4; no clear D gene. The CDR3 is 17 amino acids. The germline V gene encodes CDR1 LNHDA and CDR2 SQIVND (reference sequence). Trimming stripped 3 bases from V and 3 bases from J, with 17 bases between.

The V gene is TRBV6-6, the J gene TRBJ2-5; D is possibly TRBD2 (5 bases). Germline CDR1 reads MNHNY; CDR2 reads SVGAGI (reference sequence). The CDR3 length is 14 residues. V shed 7 bases and J shed 1 base, with 13 bases lying between them. CDR3 nucleotide sequence: TGTGCCAGCACCCCCGCGGGCACCCAAGAGACCCAGTACTTC. It codes for CASTPAGTQETQYF.

This rearrangement joins TRBV28 to TRBJ1-2, with TRBD1 identical over 10 bases. The CDR3 spans 15 residues. From germline, CDR1 is MDHEN and CDR2 SYDVKM. J was trimmed by 7 bases and V by 5 bases; bases with no gene match: 10. The chain's CDR3 is CASSTAGTGVPGYTF. CDR3 DNA sequence: TGTGCCAGCAGTACTGCCGGGACAGGGGTTCCTGGCTACACCTTC.

V and J are TRBV7-3 and TRBJ2-2; D unclear. The germline CDR1 and CDR2 sequences are SGHTA and FQGTGA. This CDR3 is 11 amino acids long. V dropped 4 bases and J dropped 7 bases, with 4 bases sitting between them. The CDR3 DNA sequence: TGTGCCAGCAGCTATAGCGGGGAGCTGTTTTTT. This gives the protein CASSYSGELFF.

This sequence joins TRBV6-4 and TRBJ1-5; 11 positions match TRBD1. Germline values: CDR1 MRHNA, CDR2 SNTAGT. This CDR3 spans 14 amino acids. With 6 bases clipped from V and 2 bases from J, the junction kept 0 bases outside the gene matches. CDR3 in DNA: TGTGCCAGCAGGGGACAGGGGGGCAATCAGCCCCAGCATTTT. Protein: CASRGQGGNQPQHF.

The chain has TRBV27 and TRBJ2-1, with D unclear. Trimming took off 2 bases at V and 8 bases at J, with 16 bases between the two ends. This CDR3 is 15 amino acids long. Per the germline V gene, CDR1 is MNHEY and CDR2 is SMNVEV (reference sequence). For the CDR3, the DNA is TGTGCCAGCAGTTTAAACGGACCCCAGCGCGATGAGCAGTTCTTC. Translating gives CASSLNGPQRDEQFF.

This chain connects TRBV5-4 to TRBJ1-4; the D gene is possibly TRBD1 (5 bases). Trimming shortened V by 4 bases and J by 8 bases, and 18 bases separated the two germline ends. This CDR3 comprises 15 residues. Germline V gene lookup returns CDR1 SGHNT and CDR2 YYREEE (reference sequence). CDR3 in DNA: TGTGCCAGCAGCCCGACCCCGGGACTCGGCGAAAAACTGTTTTTT. Encoded protein: CASSPTPGLGEKLFF.

CDR3 nucleotides: TGTGCCAGCGGTTCGGACAGGGGTGACAATGAGCAGTTCTTC. Amino acids: CASGSDRGDNEQFF. The chain links TRBV6-5 to TRBJ2-1; TRBD1 aligns across 9 bases. The CDR3 sequence is 14 residues long. Germline V gene data show CDR1 as MNHEY and CDR2 as SVGAGI. V shed 8 bases, J shed 5 bases, and the junction held 7 bases outside the gene matches.

A single count supports this clone. This rearrangement joins TRBV4-1 to TRBJ2-2, with D hard to call. Trimming pared 0 bases from V and 0 bases from J, leaving 8 bases between. Germline V gene data show CDR1 as MGHRA and CDR2 as YSYEKL. The CDR3 sequence is 16 residues long. The CDR3: CASSQDPQANTGELFF. Here the CDR3 DNA reads TGCGCCAGCAGCCAAGATCCGCAAGCGAACACCGGGGAGCTGTTTTTT.

The genes are TRBV7-9 and TRBJ1-4, with D maybe TRBD1 (6 bases). V was shortened by 2 bases and J by 3 bases, with 10 bases between the two germline ends. Germline-derived CDR1 and CDR2 are SEHNR and FQNEAQ (reference sequence). This CDR3 has 15 residues. CDR3 nucleotide sequence: TGTGCCAGCAGCTTATATGGGGGGCCTAATGAAAAACTGTTTTTT. The encoded protein is CASSLYGGPNEKLFF. The whole variable domain, filled in from reference TRBV7-9 and TRBJ1-4, reads DTGVSQNPRHKITKRGQNVTFRCDPISEHNRLYWYRQTLGQGPEFLTYFQNEAQLEKSRLLSDRFSAERPKGSFSTLEIQRTEQGDSAMYLCASSLYGGPNEKLFFGSGTQLSVL.

The chain couples TRBV3-1 (or the pseudogene TRBV3-2) to TRBJ2-5; 9 nucleotides agree with TRBD2. This CDR3 has 17 residues. V lost 3 bases, J lost 3 bases, and 11 bases stayed unmatched. CDR1 is LGHDT and CDR2 is YNNKEL in the germline V gene (reference sequence). The CDR3 DNA reads TGTGCCAGCAGCCATGGGGCTAGCGGGGAGAACAAAGAGACCCAGTACTTC. It encodes CASSHGASGENKETQYF.

The rearrangement joins TRBV2 to TRBJ2-4, with unresolved D. Trimming removed 7 bases from V and 5 bases from J, with 12 bases in between. Germline assignment: CDR1 SNHLY and CDR2 FYNNEI. The CDR3 spans 13 residues. The CDR3 spells CASMAVTENIQYF. The CDR3 nucleotides read TGTGCCAGCATGGCGGTAACGGAAAACATTCAGTACTTC.

This chain uses TRBV18 with TRBJ2-5; D is unresolved. Germline V gives CDR1 KGHSH, CDR2 LQKENI. This CDR3 is 16 amino acids long. Trimming stripped 0 bases from V and 2 bases from J, with 13 bases between. Here the CDR3 reads CASSPPRPEPQETQYF. CDR3 nucleotides: TGTGCCAGCTCACCACCGCGACCTGAGCCTCAAGAGACCCAGTACTTC.

This chain joins TRBV5-5 and TRBJ2-1; TRBD2 aligns across 8 bases. There are 15 residues in the CDR3. J gave up 2 bases and V 4 bases, and 5 bases lay outside the gene matches. Germline V gene sequence: CDR1 SGHKS, CDR2 YYEKEE (reference sequence). CDR3 nucleotides: TGTGCCAGCAGCCCGGGACTAGGTACCTACAATGAGCAGTTCTTC. This sequence encodes CASSPGLGTYNEQFF.

J is TRBJ1-5 and V is TRBV7-2; D is unresolved. V was pared by 1 base and J by 6 bases, with 19 bases between. Germline V gene sequence: CDR1 SGHTA, CDR2 FQGNSA. CDR3 length: 17 amino acids. The CDR3 region is CASSLVDGPRYTQPQHF. In nucleotides, the CDR3 is TGTGCCAGCAGCTTAGTGGATGGCCCCCGGTATACTCAGCCCCAGCATTTT.

This sequence joins TRBV5-6 and TRBJ1-2; 7 positions agree with TRBD1. CDR3 size: 14 residues. The V gene end was trimmed by 4 bases and the J gene end by 4 bases; junction bases not matched to a gene: 7. Looked up from germline, CDR1 is SGHDT and CDR2 is YYEEEE. CDR3 region: CASSPGQVLYGYTF. The CDR3 DNA is TGTGCCAGCAGCCCCGGACAGGTGCTCTATGGCTACACCTTC. Supplemented by reference TRBV5-6 and TRBJ1-2, the full variable domain reads DAGVTQSPTHLIKTRGQQVTLRCSPKSGHDTVSWYQQALGQGPQFIFQYYEEEERQRGNFPDRFSGHQFPNYSSELNVNALLLGDSALYLCASSPGQVLYGYTFGSGTRLTVV.

Only one count was recorded for this clone. The J gene is TRBJ2-7, the V gene TRBV2, with D tentatively TRBD2 (5 bases). V shed 8 bases and J shed 7 bases, with 15 bases lying between them. The CDR3 covers 12 residues. Germline V gives CDR1 SNHLY, CDR2 FYNNEI. The CDR3 DNA is TGTGCCAGCCCTAGGACTCCGGGGGAGCAGTACTTC. Translated: CASPRTPGEQYF.